This entry concerns a single T cell receptor beta chain. The sample belongs to a study of control samples from healthy donors and cancer patients. TCRdb's copy holds only in-frame clones and misses some; the assay was immunoSEQ multiplex PCR. The table includes some 130,000 clones, under 90% detected once. Trimming removed 4 bases from V and 8 bases from J; junction bases left unmatched: 4. This CDR3 has 14 amino acids. Germline V CDR1 and CDR2: LNHDA, SQIVND (reference sequence). The chain links TRBV19 to TRBJ1-6, with 8 bases identical to TRBD1. The origin of this receptor is a man in his fifties with head and neck cancer. What was sequenced was PBMCs. Here the CDR3 DNA reads TGTGCCAGTAGTAGAACAGGGGGGTATTCACCCCTCCACTTT. Translated: CASSRTGGYSPLHF.